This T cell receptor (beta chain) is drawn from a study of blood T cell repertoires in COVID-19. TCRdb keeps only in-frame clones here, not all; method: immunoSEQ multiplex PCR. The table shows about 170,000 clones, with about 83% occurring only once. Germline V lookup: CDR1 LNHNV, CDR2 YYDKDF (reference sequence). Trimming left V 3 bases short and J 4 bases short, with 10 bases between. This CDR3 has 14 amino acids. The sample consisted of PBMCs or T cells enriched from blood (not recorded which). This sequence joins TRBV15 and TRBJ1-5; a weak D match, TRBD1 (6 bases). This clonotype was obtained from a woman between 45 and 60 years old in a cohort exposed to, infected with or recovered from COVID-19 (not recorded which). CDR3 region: CATSSPTGNQPQHF. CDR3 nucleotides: TGTGCCACCAGCAGCCCGACAGGAAATCAGCCCCAGCATTTT.